This T cell receptor beta chain was obtained from a study of CXCR3-negative and CXCR3-positive naive CD8 T cells. UMI-labeled 5' RACE yielded the TRB cDNA libraries. TCRdb re-analyzed the 5' RACE reads; it lists each CDR3 protein once, without DNA. The clone table shows fewer than 55,000 distinct CDR3 sequences, with the ten largest holding about 1.4%. The CDR3 contains 12 residues. Per germline, CDR1 SQVTM and CDR2 ANQGSEA. Material: naive CXCR3- CD8+ T cells from blood. Subset in this sample: CD45RO-CCR7+CD27+CD95- naive CD8+ T cells lacking CXCR3 (TNR3-). This chain links TRBV29-1 with TRBJ2-7. The TCR originated in a human donor in good health. Some clones in this sample may be carry-over from other donors' samples. Here the CDR3 reads CSVVADSYEQYF.